This T cell receptor (beta chain) was identified during a study of blood T cell repertoires in COVID-19. Background on the study: PBMCs, B-cell-depleted T cells, or T cells provided the cDNA or gDNA that made up the material.

All enrollees were about 18 to 100 years old and from fewer than 25 US areas. Cohort 3 donors were reported recovered after two negative PCRs, clearance, or symptom resolution. This CDR3 is 14 amino acids long. Per germline, CDR1 LGHDT and CDR2 YNNKEL (reference sequence). Deletions cut 1 base from V and 4 bases from J, with 5 bases between. TCRdb's table, derived via immunoSEQ multiplex PCR, lists solely in-frame clones and lacks some. The sample consists of some 330,000 clones, over 70% of them appearing once. The sequenced sample was PBMCs or T cells enriched from blood (not recorded which). The receptor was derived from a young man who had recovered from COVID-19. The rearrangement joins TRBV3-1 (or the pseudogene TRBV3-2) to TRBJ2-6; D call uncertain. The CDR3 region is CASSQGAGANVLTF. The CDR3 bases are TGTGCCAGCAGCCAAGGGGCAGGGGCCAACGTCCTGACTTTC.